This T cell receptor (beta chain) derives from a study of cytomegalovirus exposure and HLA in healthy donors. The CDR3 covers 14 residues. Germline loops: CDR1 LNHDA, CDR2 SQIVND (reference sequence). Trimming removed 7 bases at V and 1 base at J, with 11 bases between. The study ran its PCR with 60 Vbeta and 13 Jbeta primers. Repertoires were generated with immunoSEQ multiplex PCR, while TCRdb's copy carries only in-frame clones and drops some. This sample has 98,000 or so clones, with nearly 80% found just once. Material for sequencing was PBMCs. The clonotype was recovered from a man in his sixties in good health and CMV-seropositive. This chain connects TRBV19 to TRBJ1-5; D is unclear. CDR3 sequence reads: CASTEIGSNQPQHF. Written as DNA, the CDR3 is TGTGCCAGTACGGAGATCGGAAGCAATCAGCCCCAGCATTTT.